Listed below are T cell receptor beta chains from one sample, sequenced in a study of T cell repertoires in cytomegalovirus infection. No antigen is known for these receptors. MiXCR, run by TCRdb on the reads, gives a single entry per CDR3 protein. Of about 570,000 distinct CDR3 sequences listed, almost 40% are singletons. Material: cultured PBMCs, obtained from culture after CMV antigen stimulation. Receptors originate from a human donor in good health (CMV status not recorded). Some clones in this sample may be carry-over from other donors' samples. The CDR3 runs from the conserved cysteine through the conserved F or W. The D gene is left open where the match is weak. Size is omitted from some rows. Given values are once, few, many or a class for expanded clones.

V	size	D	J	DNA	CDR3
TRBV4-1	NA	TRBD1	TRBJ2-7	TGCGCCAGCAGCCAAAACACAGGGGTTGAGCAGTACTTC	CASSQNTGVEQYF
TRBV7-9	NA	NA	TRBJ2-7	TGTGCCAGCAGCTCGTGGTTCAGCTCCTACGAGCAGTACTTC	CASSSWFSSYEQYF
TRBV7-6	NA	TRBD2	TRBJ2-7	TGTGCCAGCAGCTTAGTCCTAGCGGGGGAGAGCGTCGAGCAGTACTTC	CASSLVLAGESVEQYF
TRBV4-2	few	NA	TRBJ1-2	TGTGCCAGCAGCCAAACCGGGACCTACTATGGCTACACCTTC	CASSQTGTYYGYTF
TRBV7-2	few	NA	TRBJ1-1	TGTGCCAGCAGCTGGGACACGGTGAACACTGAAGCTTTCTTT	CASSWDTVNTEAFF
TRBV7-6	few	NA	TRBJ2-2	TGTGCCAGCAGCCTTAGTGTGGGCGGGGAGCTGTTTTTT	CASSLSVGGELFF
TRBV12-3/TRBV12-4	NA	TRBD2	TRBJ2-3	TGTGCCAGCAGGCAAGCGGGGGCCGGAGTTACAGATACGCAGTATTTT	CASRQAGAGVTDTQYF
TRBV5-3	NA	NA	TRBJ1-6	TGTGCCAGCAACTCGGGGCCCGATCATAATTCACCCCTCCACTTT	CASNSGPDHNSPLHF
TRBV15	NA	TRBD1	TRBJ2-1	TGTGCCACCCGGTTGGACAGGGCGAGTCAGCAGTTCTTC	CATRLDRASQQFF
TRBV4-2	few	TRBD2	TRBJ2-5	TGTGCCAGCAGCCAGGGAGGGAAGACCCAGTACTTC	CASSQGGKTQYF
TRBV7-8	many	NA	TRBJ1-5	TGTGCCAGCAGCTTCCACATCGGGGAGGCTAATAGCAATCAGCCCCAGCATTTT	CASSFHIGEANSNQPQHF
TRBV11-2	NA	NA	TRBJ2-7	TGTGCCAGCAGCGACAACCGGCCCTACGAGCAGTACTTC	CASSDNRPYEQYF
TRBV5-6	NA	NA	TRBJ2-5	TGTGCCAGCAGCTTGGGAGGTGCCCCGAATCAGGACTTC	CASSLGGAPNQDF
TRBV5-6	NA	TRBD1	TRBJ1-1	TGTGCCAGCAGGCGATCGACAGGGGACACTGAAGCTTTCTTT	CASRRSTGDTEAFF
TRBV28	few	NA	TRBJ1-2	TGTGCCAGCAGCGAACGATGGGGTCCCTATGGCTACACCTTC	CASSERWGPYGYTF
TRBV7-8	NA	NA	TRBJ2-7	TGTGCCAGCAGCTTAATACATCTCGGATTCTACGAGCAGTACTTC	CASSLIHLGFYEQYF
TRBV5-1	NA	TRBD2	TRBJ2-1	TGCGCCAGCAGCCGAGCTTTATCAGGACTAGCGGGGTTCGGGCAGTTCTTC	CASSRALSGLAGFGQFF
TRBV11-3	NA	NA	TRBJ1-4	TGTGCCAGCGACCTGTTGACAGGAGTCGGAGAAAAACTGTTTTTT	CASDLLTGVGEKLFF
TRBV6-2/TRBV6-3	many	NA	TRBJ2-6	TGTGCCAGCAGTTACTCTGGGGCCAACGTCCTGACTTTC	CASSYSGANVLTF
TRBV12-3/TRBV12-4	NA	NA	TRBJ2-1	TGTGCCAGCAGTTTCTACGCCAGAGTCGACAATGAGCAGTTCTTC	CASSFYARVDNEQFF
TRBV29-1	NA	NA	TRBJ2-3	TGCAGCGTGTGGGGGGGGGCGGCCATCGGAACGCAGTATTTT	CSVWGGAAIGTQYF
TRBV7-8	few	NA	TRBJ1-1	TGTGCCAGCAGCTTAGAGGGTACGGAGACAGAAGCTTTCTTT	CASSLEGTETEAFF
TRBV28	NA	TRBD1	TRBJ2-7	TGTGCCAGCAGTAGGCGGGACAGGGTGTACGAGCAGTACTTC	CASSRRDRVYEQYF
TRBV10-3	NA	TRBD1	TRBJ2-7	TGTGCCATCAGTTCGACAGGGTCCTCCTACGAGCAGTACTTC	CAISSTGSSYEQYF
TRBV5-3	once	TRBD1	TRBJ1-1	TGTGCCAGCAGTGGGACAGGGTGGGGTGAAGCTTTCTTT	CASSGTGWGEAFF
TRBV28	NA	NA	TRBJ1-2	TGTGCCAGCAGCCCGACCCCGGGAGGGGCGGGCTACACCTTC	CASSPTPGGAGYTF
TRBV7-2	few	TRBD2	TRBJ2-7	TGTGCCAGCAGCTCCCAAGGACTAGCGGGAGGCATCTACGAGCAGTACTTC	CASSSQGLAGGIYEQYF
TRBV12-3/TRBV12-4	NA	NA	TRBJ2-5	TGTGCCAGCAGTTTTCAGGAGGGATGGGAGACCCAGTACTTC	CASSFQEGWETQYF
TRBV19	few	NA	TRBJ2-1	TGTGCCAGTAGTATTGGCCCTGGAGTCGGGAATGAGCAGTTCTTC	CASSIGPGVGNEQFF
TRBV7-2	few	NA	TRBJ2-1	TGTGCCAGCAGCTACGCCACAGGCGGTGGCGATGAGCAGTTCTTC	CASSYATGGGDEQFF
TRBV20-1	NA	NA	TRBJ2-2	TGCAGTGCTAGAGAGGGGGACCGATTGACCGCGAACACCGGGGAGCTGTTTTTT	CSAREGDRLTANTGELFF
TRBV7-8	NA	TRBD2	TRBJ2-7	TGTGCCAGCAGCCCGATGTGGGGCGGGAGGAGCTCCTACGAGCAGTACTTC	CASSPMWGGRSSYEQYF
TRBV4-1	NA	NA	TRBJ2-6	TGCGCCAGCAGCTTTTCCCTCTCTGGGGCCAACGTCCTGACTTTC	CASSFSLSGANVLTF
TRBV20-1	NA	NA	TRBJ2-3	TGCAGTGCCCCCCTGGGAGGGGGAGATACGCAGTATTTT	CSAPLGGGDTQYF
TRBV19	few	TRBD2	TRBJ2-3	TGTGCCAGTAGTATTTCCAGCGGGGGAATCACAGATACGCAGTATTTT	CASSISSGGITDTQYF
TRBV4-1	NA	TRBD1	TRBJ1-5	TGCGCCAGCAGCCAAGGGACAGGCCTCGGTCAGCCCCAGCATTTT	CASSQGTGLGQPQHF
TRBV7-2	many	NA	TRBJ2-1	TGTGCCAGCTCCCGGCTGGGGTACAATGAGCAGTTCTTC	CASSRLGYNEQFF
TRBV19	few	NA	TRBJ1-6	TGTGCCAGTAGTACGTCATCAAATTCACCCCTCCACTTT	CASSTSSNSPLHF
TRBV15	few	TRBD1	TRBJ1-1	TGTGCCACCAGCAGGCGAGGGGGCAAGGGAAACACTGAAGCTTTCTTT	CATSRRGGKGNTEAFF
TRBV5-1	few	NA	TRBJ2-5	TGCGCCAGCAGCTTGGGGGCGGGCCATGGAGAGACCCAGTACTTC	CASSLGAGHGETQYF
TRBV2	NA	NA	TRBJ1-1	TGTGCCAGCAGTCCGGGGGGGGGGTTCACTGAAGCTTTCTTT	CASSPGGGFTEAFF